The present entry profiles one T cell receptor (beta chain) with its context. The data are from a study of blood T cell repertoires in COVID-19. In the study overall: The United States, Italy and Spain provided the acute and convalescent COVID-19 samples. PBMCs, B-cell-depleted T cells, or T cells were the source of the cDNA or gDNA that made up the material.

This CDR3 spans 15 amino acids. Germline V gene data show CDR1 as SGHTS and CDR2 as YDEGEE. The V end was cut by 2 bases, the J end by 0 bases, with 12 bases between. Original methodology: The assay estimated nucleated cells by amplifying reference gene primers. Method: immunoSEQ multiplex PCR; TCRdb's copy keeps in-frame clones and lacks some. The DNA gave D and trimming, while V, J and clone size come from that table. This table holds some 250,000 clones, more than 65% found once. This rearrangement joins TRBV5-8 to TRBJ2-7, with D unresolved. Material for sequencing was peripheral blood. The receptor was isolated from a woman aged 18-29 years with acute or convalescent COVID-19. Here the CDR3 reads CASSLKFRSSYEQYF. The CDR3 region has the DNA TGTGCCAGCAGCTTAAAATTCCGCAGCTCCTACGAGCAGTACTTC.